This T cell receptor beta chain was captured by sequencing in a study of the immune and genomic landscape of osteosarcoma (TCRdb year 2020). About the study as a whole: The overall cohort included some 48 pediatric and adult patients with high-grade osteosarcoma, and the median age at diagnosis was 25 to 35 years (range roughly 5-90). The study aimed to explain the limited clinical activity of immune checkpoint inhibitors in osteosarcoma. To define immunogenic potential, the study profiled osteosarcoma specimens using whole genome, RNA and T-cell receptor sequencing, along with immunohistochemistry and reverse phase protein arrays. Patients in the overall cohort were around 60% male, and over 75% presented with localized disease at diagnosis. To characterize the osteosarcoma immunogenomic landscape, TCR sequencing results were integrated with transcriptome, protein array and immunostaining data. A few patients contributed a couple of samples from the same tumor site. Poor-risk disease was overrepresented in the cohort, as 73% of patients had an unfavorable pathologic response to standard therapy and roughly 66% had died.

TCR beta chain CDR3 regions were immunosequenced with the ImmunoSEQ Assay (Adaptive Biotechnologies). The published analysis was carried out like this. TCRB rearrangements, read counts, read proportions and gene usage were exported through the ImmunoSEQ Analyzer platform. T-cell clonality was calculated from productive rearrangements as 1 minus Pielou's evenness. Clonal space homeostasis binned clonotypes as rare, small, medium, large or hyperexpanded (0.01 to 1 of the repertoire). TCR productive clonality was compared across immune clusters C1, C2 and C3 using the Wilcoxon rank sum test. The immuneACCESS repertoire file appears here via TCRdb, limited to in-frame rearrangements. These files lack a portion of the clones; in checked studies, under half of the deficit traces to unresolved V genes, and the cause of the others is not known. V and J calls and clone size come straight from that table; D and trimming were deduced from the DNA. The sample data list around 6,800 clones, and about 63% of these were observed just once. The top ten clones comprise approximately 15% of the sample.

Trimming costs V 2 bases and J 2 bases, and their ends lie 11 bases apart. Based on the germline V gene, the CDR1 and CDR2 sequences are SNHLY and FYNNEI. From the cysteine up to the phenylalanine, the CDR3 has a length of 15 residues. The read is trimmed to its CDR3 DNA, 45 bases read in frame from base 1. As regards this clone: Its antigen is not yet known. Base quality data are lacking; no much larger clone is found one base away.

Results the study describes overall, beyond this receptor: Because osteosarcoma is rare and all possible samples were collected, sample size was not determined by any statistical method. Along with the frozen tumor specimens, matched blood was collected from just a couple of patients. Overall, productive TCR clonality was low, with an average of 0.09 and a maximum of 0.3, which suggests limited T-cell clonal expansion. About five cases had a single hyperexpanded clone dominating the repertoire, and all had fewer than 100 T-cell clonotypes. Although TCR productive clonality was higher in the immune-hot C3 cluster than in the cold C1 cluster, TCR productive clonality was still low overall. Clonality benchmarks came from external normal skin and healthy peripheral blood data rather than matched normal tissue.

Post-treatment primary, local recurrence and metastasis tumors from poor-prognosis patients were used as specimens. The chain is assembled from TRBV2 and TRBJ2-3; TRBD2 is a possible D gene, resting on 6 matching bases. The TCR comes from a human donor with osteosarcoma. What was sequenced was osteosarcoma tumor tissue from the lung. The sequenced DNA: TGTGCCAGCAGTGAAAGTAGCGGATTCACAGATACGCAGTATTTT. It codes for CASSESSGFTDTQYF. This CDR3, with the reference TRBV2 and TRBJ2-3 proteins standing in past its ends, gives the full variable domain EPEVTQTPSHQVTQMGQEVILRCVPISNHLYFYWYRQILGQKVEFLVSFYNNEISEKSEIFDDQFSVERPDGSNFTLKIRSTKLEDSAMYFCASSESSGFTDTQYFGPGTRLTVL.